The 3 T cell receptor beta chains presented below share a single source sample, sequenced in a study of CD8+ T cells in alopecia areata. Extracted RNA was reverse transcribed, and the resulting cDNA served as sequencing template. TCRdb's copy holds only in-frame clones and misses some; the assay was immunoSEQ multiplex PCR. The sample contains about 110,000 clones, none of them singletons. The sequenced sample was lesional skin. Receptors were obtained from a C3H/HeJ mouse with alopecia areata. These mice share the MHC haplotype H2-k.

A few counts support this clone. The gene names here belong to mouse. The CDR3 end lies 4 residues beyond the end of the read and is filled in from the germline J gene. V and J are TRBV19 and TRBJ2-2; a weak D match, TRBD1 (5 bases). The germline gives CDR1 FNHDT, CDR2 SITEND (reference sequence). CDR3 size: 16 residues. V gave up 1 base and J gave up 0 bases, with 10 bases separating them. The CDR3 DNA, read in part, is TGTGCCAGCAGTATACTGACAGTCACAAACACCGGG. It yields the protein CASSILTVTNTG. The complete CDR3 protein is CASSILTVTNTGQLYF.

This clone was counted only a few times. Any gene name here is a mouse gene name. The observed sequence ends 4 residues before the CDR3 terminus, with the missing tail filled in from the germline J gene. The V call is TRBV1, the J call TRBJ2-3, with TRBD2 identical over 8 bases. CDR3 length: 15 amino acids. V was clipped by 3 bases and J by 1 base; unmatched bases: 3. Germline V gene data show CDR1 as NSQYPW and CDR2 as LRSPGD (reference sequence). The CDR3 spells CTCSATGLGAETLYF. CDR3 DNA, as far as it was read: TGCACCTGCAGTGCGACGGGACTGGGTGCAGAA.

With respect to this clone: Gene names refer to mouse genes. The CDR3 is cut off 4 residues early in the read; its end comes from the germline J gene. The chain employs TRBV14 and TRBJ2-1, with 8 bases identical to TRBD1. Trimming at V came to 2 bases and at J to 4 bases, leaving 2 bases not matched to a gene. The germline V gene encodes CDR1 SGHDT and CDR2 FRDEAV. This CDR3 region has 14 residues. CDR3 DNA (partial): TGTGCCAGCAGTTTAAGACAGGGGTATGCT. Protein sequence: CASSLRQGYA. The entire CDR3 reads CASSLRQGYAEQFF.